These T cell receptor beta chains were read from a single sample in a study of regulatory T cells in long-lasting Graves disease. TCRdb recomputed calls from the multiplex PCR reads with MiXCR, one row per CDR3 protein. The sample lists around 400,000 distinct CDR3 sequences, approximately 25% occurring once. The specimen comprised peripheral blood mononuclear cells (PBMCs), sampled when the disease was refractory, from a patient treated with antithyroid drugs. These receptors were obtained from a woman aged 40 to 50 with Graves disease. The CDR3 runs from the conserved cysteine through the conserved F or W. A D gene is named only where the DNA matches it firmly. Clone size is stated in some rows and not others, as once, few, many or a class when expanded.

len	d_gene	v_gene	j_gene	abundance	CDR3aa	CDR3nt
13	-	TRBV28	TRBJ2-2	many	CASSPDNTGELFF	TGTGCCAGCAGTCCCGACAACACCGGGGAGCTGTTTTTT
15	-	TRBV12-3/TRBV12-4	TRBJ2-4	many	CASSRTGMAKNIQYF	TGTGCCAGCAGTAGAACAGGGATGGCCAAAAACATTCAGTACTTC
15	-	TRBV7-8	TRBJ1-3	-	CASSLEGYSGNTIYF	TGTGCCAGCAGCTTGGAGGGTTACTCTGGAAACACCATATATTTT
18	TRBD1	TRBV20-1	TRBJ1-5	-	CSARPRDRGNLGNQPQHF	TGCAGTGCTAGGCCCCGGGACAGGGGGAATCTGGGCAATCAGCCCCAGCATTTT
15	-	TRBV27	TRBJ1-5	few	CASSEGTTGGQPQHF	TGTGCCAGCAGTGAGGGTACCACAGGAGGACAGCCCCAGCATTTT
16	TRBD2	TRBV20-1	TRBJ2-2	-	CSAKSPSGITTGELFF	TGCAGTGCTAAATCACCTAGCGGGATAACAACCGGGGAGCTGTTTTTT
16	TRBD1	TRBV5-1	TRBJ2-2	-	CASSWAGTENTGELFF	TGCGCCAGCAGCTGGGCCGGGACAGAAAACACCGGGGAGCTGTTTTTT
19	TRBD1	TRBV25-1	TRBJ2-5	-	CASSESQKMSGGAGETQYF	TGTGCCAGCAGTGAATCCCAGAAAATGTCAGGGGGCGCAGGGGAGACCCAGTACTTC
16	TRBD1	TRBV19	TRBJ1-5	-	CASSIPDRGLKQPQHF	TGTGCCAGTAGTATTCCGGACAGGGGGCTAAAGCAGCCCCAGCATTTT
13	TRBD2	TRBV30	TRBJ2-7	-	CACGLAGSYEQYF	TGTGCCTGCGGACTAGCGGGATCCTACGAGCAGTACTTC
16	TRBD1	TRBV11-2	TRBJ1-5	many	CASSTATGGGNQPQHF	TGTGCCAGCAGCACGGCGACAGGGGGCGGCAATCAGCCCCAGCATTTT
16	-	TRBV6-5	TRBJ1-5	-	CASSYSGGAPGQPQHF	TGTGCCAGCAGTTACTCTGGGGGGGCGCCGGGACAGCCCCAGCATTTT
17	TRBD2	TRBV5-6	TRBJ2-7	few	CASSPRPTGGLDDEQYF	TGTGCCAGCAGTCCACGACCAACGGGAGGGCTAGATGACGAGCAGTACTTC
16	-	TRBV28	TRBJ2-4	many	CASSSRGPKAKNIQYF	TGTGCCAGCAGTTCGCGTGGCCCCAAAGCCAAAAACATTCAGTACTTC
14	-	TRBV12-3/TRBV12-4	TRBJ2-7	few	CASSPQTGINEQYF	TGTGCCAGCAGTCCCCAAACAGGGATCAACGAGCAGTACTTC
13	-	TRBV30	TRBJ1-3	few	CAWSVGAGNTIYF	TGTGCCTGGAGTGTAGGCGCTGGAAACACCATATATTTT
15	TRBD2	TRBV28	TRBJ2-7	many	CASSPGGRQTYEQYF	TGTGCCAGCAGTCCCGGGGGGAGGCAGACCTACGAGCAGTACTTC
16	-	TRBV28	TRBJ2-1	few	CASSSPTRSVYNEQFF	TGTGCCAGCAGTTCACCAACTAGATCTGTCTACAATGAGCAGTTCTTC
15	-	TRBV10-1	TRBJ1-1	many	CASSRHASVNTEAFF	TGCGCCAGCAGTCGACACGCATCCGTGAACACTGAAGCTTTCTTT
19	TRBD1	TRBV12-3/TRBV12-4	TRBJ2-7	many	CASSQRPFKGGQMTYEQYF	TGTGCCAGCAGTCAGCGACCATTTAAAGGGGGACAGATGACCTACGAGCAGTACTTC
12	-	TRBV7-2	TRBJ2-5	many	CASSSARTAQYF	TGTGCCAGCAGCTCGGCGAGGACGGCCCAGTACTTC
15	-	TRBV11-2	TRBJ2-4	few	CASSRIKGEGGIQYF	TGTGCCAGCAGCCGAATAAAGGGAGAAGGGGGCATTCAGTACTTC
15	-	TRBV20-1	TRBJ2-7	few	CSARAVDATGYEQYF	TGCAGTGCTAGAGCAGTAGATGCAACAGGCTACGAGCAGTACTTC
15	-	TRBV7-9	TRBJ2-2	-	CASSLYGPSTGELFF	TGTGCCAGCAGCTTATATGGGCCCAGCACCGGGGAGCTGTTTTTT
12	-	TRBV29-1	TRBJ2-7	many	CSVGRGVYEQYF	TGCAGCGTTGGCAGGGGGGTCTACGAGCAGTACTTC
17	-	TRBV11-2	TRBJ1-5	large	CASSLSGPDRNHQPQHF	TGTGCCAGCAGTCTCTCCGGGCCCGACAGAAACCATCAGCCCCAGCATTTT
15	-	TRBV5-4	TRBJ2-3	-	CASSFGGPGPDTQYF	TGTGCCAGCAGCTTCGGAGGGCCGGGCCCAGATACGCAGTATTTT
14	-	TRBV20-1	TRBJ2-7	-	CSARPRNLLYEQYF	TGCAGTGCTAGACCCCGGAATTTACTCTACGAGCAGTACTTC
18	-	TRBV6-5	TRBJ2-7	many	CASSYSYPGEGFAGEQYF	TGTGCCAGCAGTTACTCTTACCCCGGGGAAGGCTTTGCGGGTGAGCAGTACTTC
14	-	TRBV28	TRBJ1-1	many	CASSLSVLGLQAFF	TGTGCCAGCAGTTTATCAGTTTTGGGGCTCCAAGCTTTCTTT
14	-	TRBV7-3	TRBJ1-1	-	CASSLSPGVSEAFF	TGTGCCAGCAGCTTAAGTCCCGGGGTCTCTGAAGCTTTCTTT